This T cell receptor beta chain was documented in a study of regulatory dendritic cells for organ transplantation. Study summary: Dendritic cell cultures received LPS on day 6.

Study findings and constraints: The authors noted considerable between-person heterogeneity in alloreactive memory CD8+ cells.

About this clone: Its cognate antigen is unknown.

The CDR3 runs to 11 residues. Germline-derived CDR1 and CDR2 are WSHSY and SAAADI. Trimming left V 7 bases short and J 6 bases short, with 10 bases between. CFSE-labeled sorted T cells met regulatory or mature dendritic cells for 4 to 6 days. TCRdb's table, derived via immunoSEQ multiplex PCR, lists solely in-frame clones and lacks some. Of approximately 5,400 clones in the sample, about four fifths were seen once. Sample: memory CD8+ T cells from blood cultured with regulatory dendritic cells. Subset in this sample: CD45RO+ memory T cells. V usage is TRBV10-2 and J usage is TRBJ2-7, with D perhaps TRBD1 (6 bases). The source of this sequence is a human donor in good health. For the CDR3, the DNA is TGCGCCAGCATACAGGGCGGCGAGCAGTACTTC. Amino acid sequence: CASIQGGEQYF.